These 27 T cell receptor beta chains were sequenced from one sample in a study of Graves' ophthalmopathy and Graves' hyperthyroidism. RNA transcripts yielded amplified TCR beta CDR3 regions. Second-round multiplex PCR followed a first-round RT-PCR using HTBI primers. MiXCR, run by TCRdb on the multiplex PCR reads, gives a single entry per CDR3 protein. The sample consists of about 400,000 distinct CDR3 sequences, 15% of them appearing once. Sample: peripheral blood. All receptors come from a woman between 18 and 29 years old with stable Graves' hyperthyroidism.

This clonotype showed up many times. The chain couples TRBV7-6 to TRBJ1-1, with D perhaps matching TRBD1 (6 bases). The CDR3 is made up of 15 amino acids. CDR1 and CDR2 from the germline V gene are SGHVS and FNYEAQ. The V and J ends lost 4 bases and 3 bases respectively, with 15 bases between them. The CDR3 DNA sequence: TGTGCCAGCAGCTCCAACAGGGTGAAGGACACTGAAGCTTTCTTT. Translation: CASSSNRVKDTEAFF. Supplemented by reference TRBV7-6 and TRBJ1-1, the full variable domain reads GAGVSQSPRYKVTKRGQDVALRCDPISGHVSLYWYRQALGQGPEFLTYFNYEAQQDKSGLPNDRFSAERPEGSISTLTIQRTEQRDSAMYRCASSSNRVKDTEAFFGQGTRLTVV.

This clonotype came up many times. The CDR3 sequence is CASSEGQTINQPQHF. For the CDR3, the DNA is TGTGCCAGCAGTGAAGGGCAGACGATCAATCAGCCCCAGCATTTT. V usage is TRBV2 and J usage is TRBJ1-5, with no clear D. This CDR3 region has 15 residues. V lost 1 base to trimming and J lost 3 bases, with 10 bases between them. Germline CDR1 is SNHLY and CDR2 is FYNNEI.

This clonotype was detected many times. The chain recombines TRBV11-2 with TRBJ2-7; 7 positions match TRBD2. This CDR3 contains 16 residues. After removal of 4 bases from V and 5 bases from J, the junction contained 14 bases not matched to a gene. Germline V gives CDR1 SGHAT, CDR2 FQNNGV. DNA of the CDR3: TGTGCCAGCAGCTACGGGAGCGGCGGGGGTTGGGACGAGCAGTACTTC. It yields the protein CASSYGSGGGWDEQYF.

This clonotype was recorded many times. The V gene is TRBV24-1, the J gene TRBJ2-7; D remains unclear. CDR3 length: 12 amino acids. Germline lookup yields CDR1 KGHDR and CDR2 SFDVKD. Trimming left V 4 bases short and J 7 bases short, with 10 bases between. The CDR3, as DNA: TGTGCCACCAGTGACCCCCTTGGGGAGCAGTACTTC. Residues: CATSDPLGEQYF.

Note on this clonotype: Given the absence of the conserved phenylalanine or tryptophan at the CDR3 end, a read error is likely. V usage is TRBV15 and J usage is TRBJ2-7; D might be TRBD1 or TRBD2, each matching 5 bases. V dropped 5 bases and J dropped 1 base, with 12 bases sitting between them. In germline, CDR1 is LNHNV, CDR2 YYDKDF (reference sequence). The CDR3 runs 14 residues. DNA of the CDR3: TGTGCCACCAGCCGGTGGGACGGTTCCTACGAGCAGTACTAC. Its translation: CATSRWDGSYEQYY.

The gene calls are TRBV7-2 and TRBJ2-7, with 9 nucleotides matching TRBD1. The V gene's germline CDR1 is SGHTA and CDR2 FQGNSA. The length of the CDR3 is 15 residues. Trimming cost V 1 base and J 1 base; bases outside gene matches: 2. The DNA of the CDR3 is TGTGCCAGCAGCTTAGTGGACAGGGGTTCCTACGAGCAGTACTTC. The encoded protein is CASSLVDRGSYEQYF.

Many counts were recorded for this clonotype. The chain recombines TRBV19 with TRBJ2-7; 7 bases agree with TRBD1. The J segment lost 3 bases and the V segment lost 3 bases, leaving 5 bases of the junction unmatched. The CDR3 covers 14 residues. Looked up from germline, CDR1 is LNHDA and CDR2 is SQIVND (reference sequence). CDR3 sequence reads: CASSITGASYEQYF. For the CDR3, the DNA is TGTGCCAGTAGTATCACAGGGGCCAGCTACGAGCAGTACTTC.

This clonotype was counted at least ten times. V and J are TRBV6-1 and TRBJ1-2, with a tentative D call TRBD1 (5 bases). Germline V lookup: CDR1 MNHNS, CDR2 SASEGT. Trimming stripped 0 bases from V and 4 bases from J, with 9 bases between. This CDR3 contains 14 residues. CDR3 sequence reads: CASSEAGGGYGYTF. CDR3 nucleotide sequence: TGTGCCAGCAGTGAAGCGGGGGGTGGCTATGGCTACACCTTC.

The sample holds many counts of this clonotype. The rearrangement joins TRBV29-1 to TRBJ2-5; D remains ambiguous. The germline V and J ends were trimmed by 4 bases and 4 bases, with 16 bases remaining between them. The CDR3 totals 14 residues. Germline V CDR1 and CDR2: SQVTM, ANQGSEA. The CDR3 DNA reads as TGCAGCGTTGGGTTCTGGGATATGGGAGAGACCCAGTACTTC. It encodes CSVGFWDMGETQYF.

The chain recombines TRBV11-2 with TRBJ2-2; the match to TRBD2 covers 7 bases. Trimming at V came to 5 bases and at J to 3 bases, leaving 12 bases not matched to a gene. Germline V gives CDR1 SGHAT, CDR2 FQNNGV. The CDR3 length is 17 residues. DNA of the CDR3: TGTGCCAGCAGCGCACTAGCGCCCATAGAGGACACCGGGGAGCTGTTTTTT. Protein: CASSALAPIEDTGELFF.

This clonotype was counted ten times or more. The rearrangement links TRBV5-1 to TRBJ2-2; D perhaps matches TRBD1 (5 bases). The germline V gene encodes CDR1 SGHRS and CDR2 YFSETQ. The CDR3 is 15 amino acids. Trimming removed 3 bases from V and 5 bases from J, with 14 bases in between. CDR3 residues: CASSSATGGTGELFF. In DNA, the CDR3 is TGCGCCAGCAGCTCCGCCACAGGTGGGACCGGGGAGCTGTTTTTT.

The chain uses TRBV12-3 or TRBV12-4 and TRBJ1-2; 7 nucleotides agree with TRBD1. Trimming at V came to 4 bases and at J to 8 bases, leaving 13 bases not matched to a gene. CDR3 length equals 15 residues. The CDR3 here is CASSSSDLRQGGYTF. The CDR3 region has the DNA TGTGCCAGCAGTTCCAGCGACCTAAGACAGGGAGGCTACACCTTC.

This clonotype was recorded many times. The rearrangement links TRBV27 to TRBJ2-7; TRBD2 matches 7 bases. Germline V CDR1 and CDR2: MNHEY, SMNVEV (reference sequence). This CDR3 has 16 amino acids. The V segment lost 8 bases and the J segment 2 bases; nucleotides outside the gene matches: 15. CDR3 in DNA: TGTGCCAGCTATCCTTATAGGGGCGGGGGTCCCTACGAGCAGTACTTC. Translation gives CASYPYRGGGPYEQYF.

V is TRBV6-1 and J is TRBJ1-2, with 12 bases lining up with TRBD1. CDR3 size: 13 residues. Germline loops: CDR1 MNHNS, CDR2 SASEGT. Germline trimming cut 8 bases from V and 5 bases from J; bases unmatched to any gene: 3. The CDR3 sequence: CASGDRGHYGYTF. In nucleotides, the CDR3 is TGTGCCAGCGGGGACAGGGGGCATTATGGCTACACCTTC.

This clonotype was detected many times. The chain has TRBV6-1 and TRBJ1-5, with a tentative D call TRBD1 (5 bases). Germline values: CDR1 MNHNS, CDR2 SASEGT. Trimming left V 8 bases short and J 6 bases short, with 17 bases between. The CDR3 has 14 residues. The CDR3 here is CASGGRGVSQPQHF. As DNA, the CDR3 is TGTGCCAGCGGGGGACGAGGTGTGTCTCAGCCCCAGCATTTT.

Points on this clonotype: A single base separates this from a much larger clone, so it may be a read error. The genes are TRBV27 and TRBJ1-5; D remains ambiguous. There are 14 residues in the CDR3. Germline V gene lookup returns CDR1 MNHEY and CDR2 SMNVEV (reference sequence). The CDR3 is CASKTDGGNQPEHF. The CDR3 DNA follows: TGTGCCAGCAAAACGGATGGAGGCAATCAGCCCGAGCATTTT.

There are many counts of this clonotype. This chain links TRBV7-2 with TRBJ2-5; weak D call: TRBD2 (7 bases). The V and J ends lost 0 bases and 5 bases respectively, with 10 bases between them. CDR1 is SGHTA, CDR2 FQGNSA, per germline. The CDR3 runs 14 residues. CDR3 DNA: TGTGCCAGCAGCTTAGCGGGGGGGCCGGAGACCCAGTACTTC. Protein: CASSLAGGPETQYF.

In its sample, this clonotype was seen many times. The J gene is TRBJ1-2, the V gene TRBV12-5, with 10 bases matching TRBD1. Trimming removed 0 bases from V and 5 bases from J; junction bases left unmatched: 3. CDR1 and CDR2 (germline): LGHNT, FRNRAP. The CDR3 has 15 amino acids. DNA for the CDR3: TGTGCTAGTGGTTTGGTAGTGGGACAGGGGTATGGCTACACCTTC. Protein sequence: CASGLVVGQGYGYTF.

This clonotype appeared many times. The rearrangement uses TRBV6-2 or TRBV6-3 and TRBJ1-1; D possibly corresponds to TRBD1 (5 bases). Trimming removed 2 bases at V and 5 bases at J, with 9 bases between. Germline loops: CDR1 MNHEY, CDR2 SVGEGT. CDR3 size: 13 residues. In DNA form, the CDR3 reads TGTGCCAGCAGTTACGGGGGTCTGACTGAAGCTTTCTTT. It is translated as CASSYGGLTEAFF.

The chain combines TRBV5-1 with TRBJ2-7, with 11 bases fitting TRBD2. CDR1 and CDR2 (germline): SGHRS, YFSETQ. The CDR3 contains 17 residues. With V trimmed by 1 base and J by 5 bases, 11 bases remained unmatched. CDR3 DNA: TGCGCCAGCAGCTTGCCCCCTTTAGCGGGAGGGAGCCACGAGCAGTACTTC. Translated: CASSLPPLAGGSHEQYF.

Many counts were recorded for this clonotype. The chain combines TRBV5-1 with TRBJ1-1; the match to TRBD1 covers 8 bases. Per germline, CDR1 SGHRS and CDR2 YFSETQ. This CDR3 is built from 15 residues. V gave up 4 bases and J gave up 1 base; unmatched junction bases: 6. CDR3 protein: CASSSRGQENTEAFF. The DNA of the CDR3 is TGCGCCAGCAGCAGCAGGGGGCAAGAGAACACTGAAGCTTTCTTT.

This clonotype was seen at least ten times. The CDR3 loop is CASRIQGMNTEAFF. CDR3 DNA: TGCGCCAGCAGAATTCAAGGGATGAACACTGAAGCTTTCTTT. V usage is TRBV5-1 and J usage is TRBJ1-1; no clear D gene. This CDR3 is 14 amino acids long. CDR1 is SGHRS, CDR2 YFSETQ, per germline. The V and J ends lost 5 bases and 0 bases respectively, with 11 bases between them.

There are many counts of this clonotype. CDR3 in DNA: TGTGCCAGCACCACTTCAGGGGGCTATAATTCACCCCTCCACTTT. It codes for CASTTSGGYNSPLHF. The chain carries TRBV2 and TRBJ1-6; 7 bases align to TRBD1. The CDR3 loop spans 15 amino acids. Trimming at V came to 7 bases and at J to 3 bases, leaving 6 bases not matched to a gene. The germline gives CDR1 SNHLY, CDR2 FYNNEI. The entire variable domain, with the rest obtained from reference TRBV2 and TRBJ1-6, is as follows: EPEVTQTPSHQVTQMGQEVILRCVPISNHLYFYWYRQILGQKVEFLVSFYNNEISEKSEIFDDQFSVERPDGSNFTLKIRSTKLEDSAMYFCASTTSGGYNSPLHFGNGTRLTVT.

This clonotype has ten or more counts. CDR3: CSATSGDHVGYTF. The CDR3 DNA is TGCAGTGCTACTTCCGGGGACCACGTTGGCTACACCTTC. The chain has TRBV20-1 and TRBJ1-2; a possible D gene is TRBD1 (5 bases). CDR1 and CDR2 (germline): DFQATT, SNEGSKA (reference sequence). V lost 4 bases and J lost 7, with 16 bases in between. The CDR3 has 13 residues.

In this sample, this clonotype turned up many times. The rearrangement uses TRBV5-1 and TRBJ2-6; D remains unclear. The germline V gene encodes CDR1 SGHRS and CDR2 YFSETQ. Trimming cost V 0 bases and J 0 bases, with 7 bases left between them. The CDR3 is made up of 16 amino acids. CDR3 amino acids: CASSLGPSSGANVLTF. CDR3 nucleotide sequence: TGCGCCAGCAGCTTGGGACCGTCCTCTGGGGCCAACGTCCTGACTTTC.

This clonotype has just a few counts. Here the CDR3 reads CAINPSRGSPPLHF. As DNA, the CDR3 is TGTGCCATCAACCCGTCCCGAGGGAGCCCACCCCTCCACTTT. The V gene is TRBV6-1, the J gene TRBJ1-6; D not resolved. V was trimmed by 10 bases and J by 11 bases, leaving 21 bases between them. In germline, CDR1 is MNHNS, CDR2 SASEGT. The CDR3 has 14 amino acids.

This rearrangement joins TRBV7-2 to TRBJ1-2; TRBD1 is a possible D gene (5 bases). The CDR3 extends over 14 amino acids. Germline CDR1 reads SGHTA; CDR2 reads FQGNSA. The V and J ends lost 5 bases and 7 bases respectively, with 17 bases between them. CDR3: CASSKVRGESGYTF. DNA for the CDR3: TGTGCCAGCAGCAAAGTAAGGGGAGAGTCTGGCTACACCTTC.